This TCR beta chain comes out of a study of CD8 T cells in Susac syndrome. The authors reverse transcribed roughly 0.5 to 1 ug RNA with random hexamers. TCRdb redid the calling of the immunoSEQ multiplex PCR reads with MiXCR, one entry per CDR3 protein. The sample shows 150,000 to 200,000 distinct CDR3 sequences, 94% of them seen only once. Negative isolation was used for CD8+ and CD4+ T cells, and FACS enrichment was applied to TEMRA cells. The J segment lost 0 bases and the V segment lost 2 bases, leaving 4 bases of the junction unmatched. The CDR3 length is 16 residues. The germline V gene encodes CDR1 SGHVS and CDR2 FQNEAQ.

The TCR originated in a human donor with multiple sclerosis. The rearrangement joins TRBV7-8 to TRBJ2-1, with 7 bases fitting TRBD2. The material sequenced was CD4+ T cells from PBMCs. CDR3 coding DNA: TGTGCCAGCAGCTTACAAGCGGGGACCTCCTACAATGAGCAGTTCTTC. Residues: CASSLQAGTSYNEQFF.